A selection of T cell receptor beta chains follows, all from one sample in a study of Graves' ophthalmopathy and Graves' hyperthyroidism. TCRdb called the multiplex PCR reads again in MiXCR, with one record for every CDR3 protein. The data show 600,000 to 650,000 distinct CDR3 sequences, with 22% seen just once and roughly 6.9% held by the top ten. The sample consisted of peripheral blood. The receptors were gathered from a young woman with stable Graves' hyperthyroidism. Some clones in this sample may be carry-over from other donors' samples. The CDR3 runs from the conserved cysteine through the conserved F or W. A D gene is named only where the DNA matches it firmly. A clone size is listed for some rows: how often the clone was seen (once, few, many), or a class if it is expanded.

CDR3 DNA: TGTGCCAGCAGTGCCGCTGACATTCGTAATTCACCCCTCCACTTT
CDR3 protein: CASSAADIRNSPLHF
V gene: TRBV6-1
clone size: many
J gene: TRBJ1-6
D gene: .

CDR3 DNA: TGTGCCAGCAGTTACTCGATTTTGCGGGAGGGTAGCAAAAACATTCAGTACTTC
CDR3 protein: CASSYSILREGSKNIQYF
V gene: TRBV6-2/TRBV6-3
clone size: many
J gene: TRBJ2-4
D gene: TRBD2

CDR3 DNA: TGTGCCACCAGCCTTACAGGGGAGGATGGCTACACCTTC
CDR3 protein: CATSLTGEDGYTF
V gene: TRBV24-1
clone size: many
J gene: TRBJ1-2
D gene: TRBD1

CDR3 DNA: TGTGCCAGCAGCTTAGACCCTTCCAAAAACATTCAGTACTTC
CDR3 protein: CASSLDPSKNIQYF
V gene: TRBV7-2
clone size: few
J gene: TRBJ2-4
D gene: .

CDR3 DNA: TGCGCCAGCAGCTTGGTCTCAAGCCCTACCTACGAGCAGTACTTC
CDR3 protein: CASSLVSSPTYEQYF
V gene: TRBV5-1
clone size: many
J gene: TRBJ2-7
D gene: .

CDR3 DNA: TGTGCCAGCAGCCCCAAAACAGGGGACACTGAAGCTTTCTTT
CDR3 protein: CASSPKTGDTEAFF
V gene: TRBV6-1
clone size: many
J gene: TRBJ1-1
D gene: TRBD1

CDR3 DNA: TGTGCCAGCAGTTCCCGGGGGGGAAGGGGCTACGAGCAGTACTTC
CDR3 protein: CASSSRGGRGYEQYF
V gene: TRBV28
clone size: .
J gene: TRBJ2-7
D gene: TRBD2

CDR3 DNA: TGCGCCAGCACCCATTTTCGGGAGACCCAGTACTTC
CDR3 protein: CASTHFRETQYF
V gene: TRBV10-2
clone size: few
J gene: TRBJ2-5
D gene: .

CDR3 DNA: TGTGCCAGTAGTCCAAGGGGCCGTGGCTACACCTTC
CDR3 protein: CASSPRGRGYTF
V gene: TRBV19
clone size: many
J gene: TRBJ1-2
D gene: .

CDR3 DNA: TGTGCCAGCTCGGACGGAGGGAGCATGAACACTGAAGCTTTCTTT
CDR3 protein: CASSDGGSMNTEAFF
V gene: TRBV25-1
clone size: many
J gene: TRBJ1-1
D gene: .

CDR3 DNA: TGTGCCAGCAGCTTTCACGGGACTAGCGGGAGCGAGACCCAGTACTTC
CDR3 protein: CASSFHGTSGSETQYF
V gene: TRBV11-2
clone size: many
J gene: TRBJ2-5
D gene: TRBD2

CDR3 DNA: TGCGCCAGCAGCTTTGGGTCGGGGTATGGCTACACCTTC
CDR3 protein: CASSFGSGYGYTF
V gene: TRBV5-1
clone size: .
J gene: TRBJ1-2
D gene: .

CDR3 DNA: TGTGCCAGCGGCGAACTGGGCGCCACCGGGGAGCTGTTTTTT
CDR3 protein: CASGELGATGELFF
V gene: TRBV2
clone size: few
J gene: TRBJ2-2
D gene: .

CDR3 DNA: TGTGCCTGGAGTGGGGGAGGGCGCCCCTACGAGCAGTACTTC
CDR3 protein: CAWSGGGRPYEQYF
V gene: TRBV30
clone size: .
J gene: TRBJ2-7
D gene: TRBD2

CDR3 DNA: TGTGCCAGCAGCCCCTGGGGCGCGTTGAACACCGGGGAGCTGTTTTTT
CDR3 protein: CASSPWGALNTGELFF
V gene: TRBV7-6
clone size: .
J gene: TRBJ2-2
D gene: .

CDR3 DNA: TGTGCCAGTAGTTTAGGGACTAAAGGGACCGGGGAGCTGTTTTTT
CDR3 protein: CASSLGTKGTGELFF
V gene: TRBV19
clone size: many
J gene: TRBJ2-2
D gene: TRBD2

CDR3 DNA: TGCGCCAGCAGCTACCGGGACAGGGGGACAGATACGCAGTATTTT
CDR3 protein: CASSYRDRGTDTQYF
V gene: TRBV5-1
clone size: .
J gene: TRBJ2-3
D gene: TRBD1

CDR3 DNA: TGTGCCAGCAGCGCTCTGGGGCCCGGGCTGGAGACCCAGTACTTC
CDR3 protein: CASSALGPGLETQYF
V gene: TRBV9
clone size: .
J gene: TRBJ2-5
D gene: .

CDR3 DNA: TGTGCCAGCAGTTTAGGGGCACCGGGAGGCTATGGCTACACCTTC
CDR3 protein: CASSLGAPGGYGYTF
V gene: TRBV12-3/TRBV12-4
clone size: .
J gene: TRBJ1-2
D gene: .

CDR3 DNA: TGTGCCAGCAGCCAAATAACCCGATGGGACGAGCAGTACTTC
CDR3 protein: CASSQITRWDEQYF
V gene: TRBV14
clone size: many
J gene: TRBJ2-7
D gene: .

CDR3 DNA: TGTGCCACCAGAGACAGGGAGGGCCACTATGGCTACACCTTC
CDR3 protein: CATRDREGHYGYTF
V gene: TRBV28
clone size: many
J gene: TRBJ1-2
D gene: TRBD1

CDR3 DNA: TGTGCCAGCTCAGGGCGTGACAATCAGCCCCAGCATTTT
CDR3 protein: CASSGRDNQPQHF
V gene: TRBV6-1
clone size: many
J gene: TRBJ1-5
D gene: .

CDR3 DNA: TGTGCCAGCAGCTCAACAGGGGCAGCCGGCGGGGAGCTGTTTTTT
CDR3 protein: CASSSTGAAGGELFF
V gene: TRBV7-9
clone size: few
J gene: TRBJ2-2
D gene: TRBD1

CDR3 DNA: TGTGCCAGCAGTTCCCCGCCGGGGACAGGGCGCTCCTATAATTCACCCCTCCACTTT
CDR3 protein: CASSSPPGTGRSYNSPLHF
V gene: TRBV28
clone size: .
J gene: TRBJ1-6
D gene: TRBD1

CDR3 DNA: TGTGCCAGCAGGACAGGGGCTGGGGCCAACGTCCTGACTTTC
CDR3 protein: CASRTGAGANVLTF
V gene: TRBV6-1
clone size: many
J gene: TRBJ2-6
D gene: TRBD1

CDR3 DNA: TGTGCCAGCAGGGGCCAGATGGCTGGCTACACCTTC
CDR3 protein: CASRGQMAGYTF
V gene: TRBV12-3/TRBV12-4
clone size: .
J gene: TRBJ1-2
D gene: .

CDR3 DNA: TGTGCCAGCAGTAAGGGACAGGGCGAGTTAGCCAAAAACATTCAGTACTTC
CDR3 protein: CASSKGQGELAKNIQYF
V gene: TRBV6-1
clone size: few
J gene: TRBJ2-4
D gene: TRBD1

CDR3 DNA: TGTGCCAGCAAGGTCACAGGGGGCTACGAGCAGTACTTC
CDR3 protein: CASKVTGGYEQYF
V gene: TRBV2
clone size: few
J gene: TRBJ2-7
D gene: TRBD1

CDR3 DNA: TGTGCCAGCGGCCCTGGGATCCTGAACACTGAAGCTTTCTTT
CDR3 protein: CASGPGILNTEAFF
V gene: TRBV12-3/TRBV12-4
clone size: many
J gene: TRBJ1-1
D gene: .

CDR3 DNA: TGCAGTGCTAGAGGTTACGCCGATGGGACAGGGAGGCCCGAGCAGTACTTC
CDR3 protein: CSARGYADGTGRPEQYF
V gene: TRBV20-1
clone size: many
J gene: TRBJ2-7
D gene: TRBD1

CDR3 DNA: TGCAGTACCTCGACAGGGGCTGAAGCTTTCTTT
CDR3 protein: CSTSTGAEAFF
V gene: TRBV20-1
clone size: many
J gene: TRBJ1-1
D gene: TRBD1

CDR3 DNA: TGTGCCAGCAGGAGGACAGTAAACACTGAAGCTTTCTTT
CDR3 protein: CASRRTVNTEAFF
V gene: TRBV6-1
clone size: many
J gene: TRBJ1-1
D gene: .

CDR3 DNA: TGTGCCAGCAGCGTAGGTAAAGCCTATAATTCACCCCTCCACTTT
CDR3 protein: CASSVGKAYNSPLHF
V gene: TRBV9
clone size: many
J gene: TRBJ1-6
D gene: .

CDR3 DNA: TGTGCCCGTCCAGCAGCCGGGGGGGGGACCGGGGAGCTGTTTTTT
CDR3 protein: CARPAAGGGTGELFF
V gene: TRBV30
clone size: .
J gene: TRBJ2-2
D gene: TRBD2

CDR3 DNA: TGTGCCAGCAGCTTAGAATCTAGTTATGGGGATGTGCAGTACTTC
CDR3 protein: CASSLESSYGDVQYF
V gene: TRBV11-2
clone size: many
J gene: TRBJ2-7
D gene: .

CDR3 DNA: TGTGCCTGGAGTTCCAGGGTTTCATCTGGCTACACCTTC
CDR3 protein: CAWSSRVSSGYTF
V gene: TRBV30
clone size: .
J gene: TRBJ1-2
D gene: .

CDR3 DNA: TGCAGCGTTGCATCACAGGGTAACGAGCAGTACTTC
CDR3 protein: CSVASQGNEQYF
V gene: TRBV29-1
clone size: many
J gene: TRBJ2-7
D gene: .